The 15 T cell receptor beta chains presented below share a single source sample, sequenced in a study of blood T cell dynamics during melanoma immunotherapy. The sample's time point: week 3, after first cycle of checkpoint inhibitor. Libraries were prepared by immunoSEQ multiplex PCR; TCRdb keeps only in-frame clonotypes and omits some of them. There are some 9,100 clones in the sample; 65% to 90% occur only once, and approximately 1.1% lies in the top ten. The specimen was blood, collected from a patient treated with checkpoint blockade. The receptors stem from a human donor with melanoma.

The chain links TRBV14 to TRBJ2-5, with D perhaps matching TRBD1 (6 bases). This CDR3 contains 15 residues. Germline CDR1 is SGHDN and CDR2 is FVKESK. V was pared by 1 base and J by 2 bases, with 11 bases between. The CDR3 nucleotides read TGTGCCAGCAGCCAAGGGGCTAGGGGGCAAGAGACCCAGTACTTC. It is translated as CASSQGARGQETQYF.

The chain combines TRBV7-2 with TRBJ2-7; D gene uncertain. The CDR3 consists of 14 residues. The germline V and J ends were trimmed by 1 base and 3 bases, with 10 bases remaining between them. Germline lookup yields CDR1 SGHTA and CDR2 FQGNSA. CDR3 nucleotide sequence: TGTGCCAGCAGCTTAGAATCTACATTCTACGAGCAGTACTTC. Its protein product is CASSLESTFYEQYF.

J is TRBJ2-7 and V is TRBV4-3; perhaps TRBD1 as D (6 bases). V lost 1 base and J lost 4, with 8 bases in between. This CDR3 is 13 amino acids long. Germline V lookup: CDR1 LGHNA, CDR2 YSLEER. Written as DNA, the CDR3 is TGCGCCAGCAGCCAAGTCCAGGGGTACGAGCAGTACTTC. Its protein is CASSQVQGYEQYF.

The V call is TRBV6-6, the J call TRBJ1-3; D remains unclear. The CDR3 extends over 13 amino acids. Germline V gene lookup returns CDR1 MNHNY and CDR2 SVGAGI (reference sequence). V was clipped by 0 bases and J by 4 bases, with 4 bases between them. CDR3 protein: CASSYSEGNTIYF. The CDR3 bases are TGTGCCAGCAGTTACTCGGAGGGAAACACCATATATTTT.

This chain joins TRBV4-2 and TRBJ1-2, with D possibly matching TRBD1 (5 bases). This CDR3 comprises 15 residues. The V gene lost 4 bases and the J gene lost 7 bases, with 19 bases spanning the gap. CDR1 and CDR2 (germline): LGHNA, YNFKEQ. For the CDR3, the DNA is TGTGCCAGCAGCCCCGTTATCCAGGGCAGAGGTGGCTACACCTTC. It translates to CASSPVIQGRGGYTF.

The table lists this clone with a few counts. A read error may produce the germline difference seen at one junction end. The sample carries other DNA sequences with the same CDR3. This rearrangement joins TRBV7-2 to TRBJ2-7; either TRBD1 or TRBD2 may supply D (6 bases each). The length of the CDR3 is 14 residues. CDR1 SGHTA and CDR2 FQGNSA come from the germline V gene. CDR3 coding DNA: TGTGCCAGCAGCCTAGCTGGGGGGCCACGGGAGCAGTACTTC. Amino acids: CASSLAGGPREQYF.

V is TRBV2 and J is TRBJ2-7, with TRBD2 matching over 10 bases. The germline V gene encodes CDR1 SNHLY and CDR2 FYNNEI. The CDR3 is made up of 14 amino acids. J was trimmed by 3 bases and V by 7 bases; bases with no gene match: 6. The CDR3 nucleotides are TGTGCCAGCAAGGTAGCGGGGGGATACTACGAGCAGTACTTC. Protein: CASKVAGGYYEQYF.

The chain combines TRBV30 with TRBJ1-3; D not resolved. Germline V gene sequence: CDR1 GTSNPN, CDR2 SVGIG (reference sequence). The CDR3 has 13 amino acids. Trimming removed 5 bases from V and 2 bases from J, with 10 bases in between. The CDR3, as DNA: TGTGCCTGGTCCCTGGAAACTGGAAACACCATATATTTT. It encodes CAWSLETGNTIYF.

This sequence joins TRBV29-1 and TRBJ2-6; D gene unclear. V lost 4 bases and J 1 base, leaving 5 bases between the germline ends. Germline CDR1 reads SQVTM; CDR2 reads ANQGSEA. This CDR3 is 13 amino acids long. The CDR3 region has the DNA TGCAGCGTTGGAGATTCTGGGGCCAACGTCCTGACTTTC. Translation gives CSVGDSGANVLTF.

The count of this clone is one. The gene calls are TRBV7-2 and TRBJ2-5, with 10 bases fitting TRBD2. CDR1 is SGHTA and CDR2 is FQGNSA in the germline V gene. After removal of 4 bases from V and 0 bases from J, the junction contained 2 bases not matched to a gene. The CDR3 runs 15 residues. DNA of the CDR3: TGTGCCAGCAGCTCTACTAGCGGGAACCAAGAGACCCAGTACTTC. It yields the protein CASSSTSGNQETQYF.

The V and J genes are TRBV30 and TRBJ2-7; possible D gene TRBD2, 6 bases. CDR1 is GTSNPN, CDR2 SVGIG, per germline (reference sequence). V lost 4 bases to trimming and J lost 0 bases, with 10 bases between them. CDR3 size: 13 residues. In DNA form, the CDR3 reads TGTGCCTGGATGCGGGACGGCTCCTACGAGCAGTACTTC. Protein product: CAWMRDGSYEQYF.

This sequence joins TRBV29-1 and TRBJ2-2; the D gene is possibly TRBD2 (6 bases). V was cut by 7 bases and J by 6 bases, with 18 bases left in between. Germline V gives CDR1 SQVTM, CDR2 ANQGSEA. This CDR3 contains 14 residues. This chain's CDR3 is CSAWDGGISGELFF. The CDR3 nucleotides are TGCAGCGCCTGGGATGGGGGGATATCCGGGGAGCTGTTTTTT.

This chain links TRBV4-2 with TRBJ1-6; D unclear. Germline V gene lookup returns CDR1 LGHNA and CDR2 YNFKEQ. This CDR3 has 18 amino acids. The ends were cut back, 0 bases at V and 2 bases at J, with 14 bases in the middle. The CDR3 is CASSQDLSIFAYNSPLHF. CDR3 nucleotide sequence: TGTGCCAGCAGCCAAGATCTCTCGATTTTCGCCTATAATTCACCCCTCCACTTT.

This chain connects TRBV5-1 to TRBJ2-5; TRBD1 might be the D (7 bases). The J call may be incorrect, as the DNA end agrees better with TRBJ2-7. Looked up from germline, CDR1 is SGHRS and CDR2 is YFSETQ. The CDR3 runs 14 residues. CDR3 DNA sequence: TGCGCCAGCAGCGCGGCAGGGGGGTCCTACGAGCAGTACTTC. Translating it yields CASSAAGGSYEQYF.

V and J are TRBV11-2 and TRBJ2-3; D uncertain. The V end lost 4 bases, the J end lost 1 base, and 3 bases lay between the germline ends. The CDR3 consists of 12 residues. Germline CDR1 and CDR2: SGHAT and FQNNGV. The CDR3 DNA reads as TGTGCCAGCAGCTGGGGCACAGATACGCAGTATTTT. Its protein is CASSWGTDTQYF.